Listed below are T cell receptor beta chains from one sample, sequenced in a study of HIV-infected children after antiretroviral therapy interruption. Via MiXCR, TCRdb re-called the 3' RACE reads, giving one row per CDR3 protein. The sample lists around 40,000 distinct CDR3 sequences, approximately 6.1% occurring once. This specimen was CD45RA+ CD4+ T cells from PBMCs, pooled from several time points, taken from a donor given antiretroviral therapy, either interrupted or continuous. Source of these receptors: a pool of human donors with HIV. Both conserved end residues are part of each CDR3. The D gene is left open where the match is weak. The size of a clone is reported for some rows only, either as once, few or many, or as a class for expanded clones.

DNA	CDR3	V	J	size	D
TGTGCCAGCAGTTTACCGGACAGTTACAATGAGCAGTTCTTC	CASSLPDSYNEQFF	TRBV28	TRBJ2-1	many	NA
TGTGCCAGCAGTGGGGTCCGGTATGGCTACACCTTC	CASSGVRYGYTF	TRBV6-2/TRBV6-3	TRBJ1-2	many	NA
TGCAGTGCTAGAGAGGGCTCTCCGCAGGAGCAGTACTTC	CSAREGSPQEQYF	TRBV20-1	TRBJ2-7	few	NA
TGTGCCAGCAGTGCGCCGGGATCAGGGTCACAGCCCCAGCATTTT	CASSAPGSGSQPQHF	TRBV6-6	TRBJ1-5	many	NA
TGTGCCATCAGGCCGGGACAGGGGATGGCCACTGAAGCTTTCTTT	CAIRPGQGMATEAFF	TRBV10-3	TRBJ1-1	NA	TRBD1
TGCGCCAGCAGTGACAGGTCCAACACTGAAGCTTTCTTT	CASSDRSNTEAFF	TRBV5-1	TRBJ1-1	many	NA
TGTGCCAGCAGCTTGTTGTTCCAGGGGGGAGGCATTCAGTACTTC	CASSLLFQGGGIQYF	TRBV5-5	TRBJ2-4	NA	NA
TGTGCCACCAGGGGGCAAACCGGGGAGCTGTTTTTT	CATRGQTGELFF	TRBV6-4	TRBJ2-2	many	TRBD1
TGTGCCAGCAGTGCCTCCGGGACAAACACTGGAAACACCATATATTTT	CASSASGTNTGNTIYF	TRBV6-6	TRBJ1-3	many	NA
TGTGCCAGCAGTATCAGGGTTCAAAACACCTTGTACTTT	CASSIRVQNTLYF	TRBV19	TRBJ1-3	medium-sized	NA
TGTGCCACCAGCAGAGATGGTCTGGCGGAGACCCAGTACTTC	CATSRDGLAETQYF	TRBV15	TRBJ2-5	NA	NA
TGTGCCAGCAGCTTCTTCCGTCGGTCCGATGAGCAGTTCTTC	CASSFFRRSDEQFF	TRBV7-2	TRBJ2-1	many	NA
TGTGCCAGCAGCCTCCGGGACAGTTATGAACAGTACTTC	CASSLRDSYEQYF	TRBV2	TRBJ2-7	medium-sized	TRBD1
TGCAGTGCCCGTCCGGGTTCTAGCGAGCAGTACTTC	CSARPGSSEQYF	TRBV20-1	TRBJ2-7	NA	NA
TGTGCCAGCAGCTTACAGATGGATGAGCAGTTCTTC	CASSLQMDEQFF	TRBV11-1	TRBJ2-1	many	NA
TGTGCCAGCAGTTTAATGGGGAGAAACACCATATATTTT	CASSLMGRNTIYF	TRBV12-3/TRBV12-4	TRBJ1-3	many	NA
TGCAGTGCTAGAGAGGCACGATTCCTCGAGCAGTACTTC	CSAREARFLEQYF	TRBV20-1	TRBJ2-7	many	NA
TGTGCCAGCAGTTACCTGGGAAACACTGAAGCTTTCTTT	CASSYLGNTEAFF	TRBV6-8	TRBJ1-1	NA	NA
TGCAGTGCGGCGAGCCAAGGACGCCGCTCCTACGAGCAGTACTTC	CSAASQGRRSYEQYF	TRBV20-1	TRBJ2-7	NA	NA
TGTGCCAGCAGCCAGGACCGGGTTCAAGAGACCCAGTACTTC	CASSQDRVQETQYF	TRBV3-1	TRBJ2-5	many	NA
TGTGCCAGCAGCTTGGTACAGGTTGGCTCTGGGGCCAACGTCCTGACTTTC	CASSLVQVGSGANVLTF	TRBV11-2	TRBJ2-6	many	NA
TGTGCCAGCAGCTTGTCACAGATGAACACCGGGGAGCTGTTTTTT	CASSLSQMNTGELFF	TRBV7-2	TRBJ2-2	many	NA
TGTGCCAGCAGCTTAGCAGCAGCGGGGTCGGATACGCAGTATTTT	CASSLAAAGSDTQYF	TRBV7-2	TRBJ2-3	NA	TRBD2
TGTGCCAGCAGCCAGTTTCGGGGAAGGGGAGCTTTCTTT	CASSQFRGRGAFF	TRBV14	TRBJ1-1	NA	NA
TGTGCCATCAGTGAGCGGGGGGCTGACGACGAGCAGTACTTC	CAISERGADDEQYF	TRBV10-3	TRBJ2-7	many	NA
TGCGCCAGCAGTGTAACCCCGCAAGGCGAGCAGTACTTC	CASSVTPQGEQYF	TRBV10-1	TRBJ2-7	many	NA
TGCAGTGCTAAGTCTACAGGGGGCGCTTACGAGCAGTACTTC	CSAKSTGGAYEQYF	TRBV20-1	TRBJ2-7	NA	TRBD1